This T cell receptor (beta chain) emerged from a study of T cell repertoires in cytomegalovirus infection. Study background: CMV epitopes in the study were HLA-C-restricted (recently identified) and HLA-B-restricted (well studied).

A single record per CDR3 protein comes from TCRdb applying MiXCR to the reads. The sample yields fewer than 900,000 distinct CDR3 sequences, about 29% seen once. Findings of the study overall: Dominating the ex vivo response were TCR beta clonotypes that were CMV-specific and HLA-C-restricted.

A few counts support this clonotype. Antigen specificity is unknown. Trimming stripped 5 bases from V and 4 bases from J, with 14 bases between. CDR3 length: 14 residues. Germline V lookup: CDR1 SNHLY, CDR2 FYNNEI. The origin of this receptor is a human donor in good health (CMV status not recorded). Some clones in this sample may be carry-over from other donors' samples. Here the sequenced sample was cultured CD8+ T cells from PBMCs, taken from culture after CMV antigen stimulation. V gene TRBV2 combines with J gene TRBJ1-1, with a weak D call TRBD1 (6 bases). The CDR3 coding sequence is TGTGCCAGCAGTCGGAGACAGGAGCGCACTGAAGCTTTCTTT. Protein sequence: CASSRRQERTEAFF.